The present entry profiles one T cell receptor beta chain with its context. Its target is not known. A much larger clone differs from this one at a single base, so this may be a read error. Germline V CDR1 and CDR2: DFQATT, SNEGSKA (reference sequence). The CDR3 sequence is 16 residues long. This specimen belongs to a study of T cells in Graves' hyperthyroidism and ophthalmopathy. Researchers amplified the TCR beta CDR3 regions from RNA transcripts. TCR CDR3 regions were first amplified by RT-PCR with HTBI primers. TCRdb itself ran the multiplex PCR reads through MiXCR, one entry per CDR3 protein. The sample includes hundreds of thousands of distinct CDR3 sequences, just under 25% seen only once; the top ten take less than 85%. Patients aged 18 to 65 had newly diagnosed hyperthyroidism that had lasted under 2 months. Study results and caveats: Appearing also in blood were most of the thyroid clonotypes expanded above 0.001.

The sequencing sample was made of blood. This TCR was sampled from a middle-aged man with Graves' hyperthyroidism. This rearrangement joins TRBV20-1 to TRBJ2-5, with D possibly TRBD2 on 6 matching bases. CDR3 amino acids: CGARDLEQAAGETQYF. DNA for the CDR3: TGCGGTGCTAGAGATCTTGAACAGGCGGCGGGGGAGACCCAGTACTTC.